This T cell receptor beta chain came from a study of blood T cell repertoires in COVID-19. Study details: From the United States, Italy and Spain came samples of acute and convalescent COVID-19. PBMCs, B-cell-depleted T cells, or T cells provided the cDNA or gDNA that made up the material.

Germline V lookup: CDR1 GTSNPN, CDR2 SVGIG (reference sequence). V dropped 1 base and J dropped 2 bases, with 8 bases sitting between them. The length of the CDR3 is 13 residues. In the original analysis: Reference gene primers were amplified, and this amplification served to estimate nucleated cell counts. Sequencing used immunoSEQ multiplex PCR; TCRdb keeps in-frame clones, though not all of them. From that table come the V and J calls and clone size; the DNA was used to work out D and trimming. This table has about 360,000 clones, more than 75% appearing once. Sample: peripheral blood. The V and J genes are TRBV30 and TRBJ1-1; D ambiguous. This sequence was found in a human donor in a cohort sampled during active COVID-19. CDR3 nucleotide sequence: TGTGCCTGGAGTGGAGGCTATAACACTGAAGCTTTCTTT. Translating gives CAWSGGYNTEAFF.